This is a list of T cell receptor beta chains from one sample in a study of T cell responses to AZD1222 COVID-19 vaccine. Assay: immunoSEQ multiplex PCR; the TCRdb copy retains only in-frame clones and omits some. The table shows approximately 170,000 clones, with roughly 89% occurring only once. The source was peripheral blood, collected on day 0 of AZD1222 vaccination. These receptors originate from an adult in good health. CDR3s include the opening cysteine and the closing phenylalanine or tryptophan. A D gene is named only where the DNA matches it firmly. Clone size, where shown, is once, few, many, or a class for clones that have expanded.

clone size,D gene,V gene,J gene,CDR3 protein,CDR3 DNA
NA,NA,TRBV5-1,TRBJ1-2,CASSLEGWDYGYTF,TGCGCCAGCAGCTTGGAGGGGTGGGACTATGGCTACACCTTC
NA,TRBD1,TRBV18,TRBJ1-2,CASSPGQGARGYTF,TGTGCCAGCTCACCGGGACAGGGGGCGCGGGGCTACACCTTC
once,NA,TRBV7-8,TRBJ2-7,CASSPVRYEQYF,TGTGCCAGCAGCCCGGTTCGATACGAGCAGTACTTC
NA,NA,TRBV6-5,TRBJ1-5,CASSSSRGLPNQPQHF,TGTGCCAGCAGTTCCTCCCGCGGACTGCCGAATCAGCCCCAGCATTTT
NA,TRBD2,TRBV4-1,TRBJ2-2,CASSQSLTSGTGTGELFF,TGCGCCAGCAGCCAATCTCTGACTAGCGGGACGGGCACCGGGGAGCTGTTTTTT
NA,NA,TRBV19,TRBJ1-5,CASSVGRAPNQPQHF,TGTGCCAGTAGTGTGGGCAGGGCGCCCAATCAGCCCCAGCATTTT
few,NA,TRBV11-3,TRBJ2-7,CASSLGHHYEQYF,TGTGCCAGCAGCCTGGGACACCATTACGAGCAGTACTTC
once,TRBD1,TRBV11-2,TRBJ1-2,CASSVRGTYGYTF,TGTGCCAGCAGCGTCAGGGGGACCTATGGCTACACCTTC
NA,NA,TRBV6-5,TRBJ1-2,CASSHFPEKNYGYTF,TGTGCCAGCAGTCATTTCCCAGAGAAAAACTATGGCTACACCTTC
NA,NA,TRBV6-5,TRBJ1-3,CASSYSSSQTGNTIYF,TGTGCCAGCAGTTACTCGAGCTCCCAGACTGGAAACACCATATATTTT
NA,NA,TRBV5-4,TRBJ1-1,CASSLSGSLGGAFF,TGTGCCAGCAGCTTGTCAGGGAGTCTGGGAGGGGCTTTCTTT
NA,TRBD1,TRBV9,TRBJ1-2,CASGGQNYGYTF,TGTGCCAGCGGGGGACAGAACTATGGCTACACCTTC
NA,NA,TRBV5-1,TRBJ2-3,CASSLGREGTDTQYF,TGCGCCAGCAGCTTGGGCAGGGAAGGCACAGATACGCAGTATTTT
NA,NA,TRBV27,TRBJ2-3,CASSLSMGPKSPDTQYF,TGTGCCAGCAGTTTATCGATGGGGCCTAAGAGTCCAGATACGCAGTATTTT
NA,NA,TRBV30,TRBJ2-1,CAWSVILSSGLGQFF,TGTGCCTGGAGTGTTATACTATCTTCCGGCTTAGGGCAGTTCTTC
NA,TRBD1,TRBV27,TRBJ2-7,CASSLVAGGSYEQYF,TGTGCCAGCAGTTTAGTGGCAGGGGGCTCCTACGAGCAGTACTTC
NA,NA,TRBV12-3/TRBV12-4,TRBJ2-2,CASRRPGELFF,TGTGCCAGCAGAAGGCCCGGGGAGCTGTTTTTT
NA,NA,TRBV30,TRBJ1-6,CAWSAGTLRDSPLHF,TGTGCCTGGAGTGCAGGGACCCTTAGGGATTCACCCCTCCACTTT
NA,TRBD1,TRBV4-1,TRBJ2-4,CASSRDSKNIQYF,TGCGCCAGCAGCCGGGACAGTAAAAACATTCAGTACTTC
NA,NA,TRBV12-3/TRBV12-4,TRBJ2-2,CASSPLVGGELFF,TGTGCCAGCAGTCCCCTGGTCGGCGGGGAGCTGTTTTTT
NA,NA,TRBV6-1,TRBJ2-7,CASSGAGGQGLYEQYF,TGTGCCAGCAGTGGGGCCGGGGGGCAGGGACTATACGAGCAGTACTTC
NA,TRBD1,TRBV30,TRBJ2-1,CAWSSGQSYNEQFF,TGTGCCTGGAGTTCGGGACAGTCCTACAATGAGCAGTTCTTC
NA,TRBD2,TRBV7-9,TRBJ2-7,CASSLGLAGSYEQYF,TGTGCCAGCAGCTTAGGGCTAGCGGGAAGCTACGAGCAGTACTTC
once,TRBD2,TRBV4-1,TRBJ2-5,CASSQDDLAGGLGETQYF,TGCGCCAGCAGCCAAGATGATCTAGCGGGGGGCTTAGGGGAGACCCAGTACTTC
NA,NA,TRBV21-1,TRBJ1-3,CASSLSLSGNTIYF,TGTGCCAGCAGCCTTTCTTTGTCTGGAAACACCATATATTTT
NA,NA,TRBV2,TRBJ1-5,CASTSEGQIHQPQHF,TGTGCCAGCACCTCCGAGGGGCAGATCCATCAGCCCCAGCATTTT
NA,NA,TRBV5-4,TRBJ1-2,CASSWGLQEGRSNYGYTF,TGTGCCAGCAGCTGGGGACTCCAAGAGGGACGGTCAAACTATGGCTACACCTTC
NA,NA,TRBV5-8,TRBJ2-7,CASSSGRSYEQYF,TGTGCCAGCAGCTCGGGACGGTCGTACGAGCAGTACTTC
NA,NA,TRBV24-1,TRBJ1-5,CATSDPRDQPQHF,TGTGCCACCAGTGACCCGAGGGATCAGCCCCAGCATTTT
NA,NA,TRBV11-2,TRBJ2-5,CASSLGLSGTGETQYF,TGTGCCAGCAGCTTAGGGCTGTCAGGGACGGGAGAGACCCAGTACTTC
once,NA,TRBV7-9,TRBJ1-2,CASSLVGYGYTF,TGTGCCAGCAGCTTAGTGGGATATGGCTACACCTTC
NA,NA,TRBV19,TRBJ2-7,CASSTYRDAEQYF,TGTGCCAGTAGTACCTACAGGGATGCCGAGCAGTACTTC
NA,NA,TRBV2,TRBJ1-1,CASSDHRNTEAFF,TGTGCCAGCAGTGATCACAGAAACACTGAAGCTTTCTTT
NA,TRBD2,TRBV4-1,TRBJ2-1,CASSQTTPGTSYQSSYNEQFF,TGCGCCAGCAGCCAAACTACCCCCGGGACTAGCTATCAGAGCTCCTACAATGAGCAGTTCTTC
NA,NA,TRBV16,TRBJ2-2,CASSQYQAYTGELFF,TGTGCCAGCAGCCAATACCAGGCGTACACCGGGGAGCTGTTTTTT
NA,TRBD1,TRBV6-5,TRBJ1-4,CASRSPGQYNEKLFF,TGTGCCAGCAGGTCCCCGGGACAGTATAATGAAAAACTGTTTTTT
NA,NA,TRBV14,TRBJ1-2,CASSQRKTGLDGYTF,TGTGCCAGCAGCCAGAGGAAAACAGGGTTGGATGGCTACACCTTC
once,NA,TRBV7-3,TRBJ2-2,CASSLSPLNTGELFF,TGTGCCAGCAGCTTAAGTCCCTTAAACACCGGGGAGCTGTTTTTT
NA,NA,TRBV6-2/TRBV6-3,TRBJ2-4,CASSYSTTRLAKNIQYF,TGTGCCAGCAGTTACTCGACAACACGTCTAGCCAAAAACATTCAGTACTTC
NA,TRBD1,TRBV4-1,TRBJ2-7,CASSQVYPFGQGAYEQYF,TGCGCCAGCAGCCAAGTATACCCTTTTGGACAGGGGGCTTACGAGCAGTACTTC
NA,NA,TRBV30,TRBJ1-5,CAWSRYSNQPQHF,TGTGCCTGGTCCCGATATAGCAATCAGCCCCAGCATTTT
NA,NA,TRBV27,TRBJ1-6,CASSFSGVPPLSPLHF,TGTGCCAGCAGTTTTTCCGGGGTTCCCCCTTTATCACCCCTCCACTTT
NA,NA,TRBV7-9,TRBJ2-1,CASSLYRGRDEQFF,TGTGCCAGCAGCTTATACCGGGGTCGCGATGAGCAGTTCTTC
NA,TRBD1,TRBV30,TRBJ2-7,CAWRTGIYEQYF,TGTGCCTGGAGGACAGGGATCTACGAGCAGTACTTC
NA,NA,TRBV19,TRBJ2-7,CASSIGGTYEQYF,TGTGCCAGTAGTATAGGGGGGACCTACGAGCAGTACTTC
NA,NA,TRBV4-2,TRBJ1-1,CASSHRGGAPEAFF,TGTGCCAGCAGCCATAGGGGGGGGGCCCCTGAAGCTTTCTTT